Each of the 5 T cell receptor beta chains below was sequenced from the same sample in a study of blood T cell repertoires in COVID-19 (dated by TCRdb to the early 2020s). The receptor library was made with the immunoSEQ multiplex PCR assay. Imported from immuneACCESS, the table was reduced by TCRdb to in-frame sequences with V and J called. These copies leave out some clones; in studies compared against another copy, an unresolved V gene accounts for under half, and the cause of the remainder is not known. Within this sample are about 130,000 clones, with approximately 83% of them counted one time only. The ten largest clonotypes hold around 27% of the sample. The sample taken for sequencing was peripheral blood. The receptor set was obtained from a woman of 80 years or more with acute or convalescent COVID-19.

The chain couples TRBV7-2 to TRBJ2-5, with D perhaps matching TRBD2 (7 bases). The CDR3 is 15 amino acids. The germline gives CDR1 SGHTA, CDR2 FQGNSA. The ends were cut back, 3 bases at V and 1 base at J, with 12 bases in the middle. The CDR3 protein is CASSLGGPFQETQYF. DNA for the CDR3: TGTGCCAGCAGCTTGGGGGGGCCGTTCCAAGAGACCCAGTACTTC.

V is TRBV5-1 and J is TRBJ1-1; D might be TRBD1 (5 bases). V gave up 2 bases and J gave up 0 bases, with 17 bases separating them. The CDR3 is 17 amino acids. Germline V gives CDR1 SGHRS, CDR2 YFSETQ. The CDR3 sequence is CASSFGRRGLLNTEAFF. Here the CDR3 DNA reads TGCGCCAGCAGCTTTGGGCGGAGGGGTCTTCTGAACACTGAAGCTTTCTTT.

With respect to this clone: The junction departs from the called germline gene at one end, perhaps through a read error. The gene calls are TRBV13 and TRBJ1-2; 9 bases fit TRBD1. This CDR3 has 15 residues. Germline lookup yields CDR1 PRHDT and CDR2 FYEKMQ (reference sequence). This CDR3 reads CASSLGTGFNYGYTF. The CDR3 bases are TGTGCCAGCAGCCTAGGGACAGGGTTTAACTATGGCTACACCTTC.

This clone showed up just once. The J gene is TRBJ1-1, the V gene TRBV20-1; D gene uncertain. The germline V gene has CDR1 DFQATT and CDR2 SNEGSKA (reference sequence). The CDR3 has 11 residues. V shed 0 bases and J shed 3 bases, with 2 bases lying between them. CDR3 sequence reads: CSARDYTEAFF. Written as DNA, the CDR3 is TGCAGTGCTAGAGACTACACTGAAGCTTTCTTT.

V usage is TRBV4-3 and J usage is TRBJ2-3; D perhaps matches TRBD1 (6 bases). This CDR3 has 15 amino acids. V lost 1 base and J lost 4, with 12 bases in between. Germline CDR1 is LGHNA and CDR2 is YSLEER. The CDR3 coding sequence is TGCGCCAGCAGCCAAGGAAGAGGGGGTCCAGATACGCAGTATTTT. Translating gives CASSQGRGGPDTQYF.